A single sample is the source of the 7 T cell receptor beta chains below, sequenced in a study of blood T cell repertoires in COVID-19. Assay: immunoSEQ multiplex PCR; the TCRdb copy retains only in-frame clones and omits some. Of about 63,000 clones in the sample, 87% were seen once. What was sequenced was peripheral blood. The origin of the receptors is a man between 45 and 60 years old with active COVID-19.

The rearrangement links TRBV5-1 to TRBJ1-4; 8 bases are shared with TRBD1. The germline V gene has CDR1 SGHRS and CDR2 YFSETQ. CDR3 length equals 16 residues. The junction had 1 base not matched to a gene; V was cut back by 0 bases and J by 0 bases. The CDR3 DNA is TGCGCCAGCAGCTTGGGGGACAGGTCAACTAATGAAAAACTGTTTTTT. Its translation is CASSLGDRSTNEKLFF.

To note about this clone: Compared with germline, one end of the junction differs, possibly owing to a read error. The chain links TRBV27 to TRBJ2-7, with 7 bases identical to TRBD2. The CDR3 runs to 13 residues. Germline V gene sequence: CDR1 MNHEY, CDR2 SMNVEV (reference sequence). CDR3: CLSRGGSSYEQYF. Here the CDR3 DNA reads TGCCTTAGCCGGGGAGGGAGCTCCTACGAGCAGTACTTC.

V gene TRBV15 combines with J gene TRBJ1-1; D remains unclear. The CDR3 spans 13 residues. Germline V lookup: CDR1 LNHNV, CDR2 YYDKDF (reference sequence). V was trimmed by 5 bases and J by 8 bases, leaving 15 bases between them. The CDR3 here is CATSLSPRSEAFF. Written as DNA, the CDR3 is TGTGCCACCAGCCTATCACCCCGCTCAGAAGCTTTCTTT.

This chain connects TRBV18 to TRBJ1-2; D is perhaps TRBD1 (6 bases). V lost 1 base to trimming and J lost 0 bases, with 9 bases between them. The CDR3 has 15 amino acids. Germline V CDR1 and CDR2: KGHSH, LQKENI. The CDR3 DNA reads TGTGCCAGCTCACCACGGTCAGGGGCTAACTATGGCTACACCTTC. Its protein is CASSPRSGANYGYTF.

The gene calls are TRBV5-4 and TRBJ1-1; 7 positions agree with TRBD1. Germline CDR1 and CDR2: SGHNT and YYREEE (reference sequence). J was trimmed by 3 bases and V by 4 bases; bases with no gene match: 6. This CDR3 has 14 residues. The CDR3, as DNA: TGTGCCAGCAGCAGGAACAGGGGTGACACTGAAGCTTTCTTT. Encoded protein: CASSRNRGDTEAFF.

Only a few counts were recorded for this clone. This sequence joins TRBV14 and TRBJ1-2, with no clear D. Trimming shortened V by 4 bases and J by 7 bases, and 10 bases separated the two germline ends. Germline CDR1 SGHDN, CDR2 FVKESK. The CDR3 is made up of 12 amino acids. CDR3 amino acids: CASSRREIGYTF. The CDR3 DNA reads TGTGCCAGCAGCCGGAGGGAAATTGGCTACACCTTC.

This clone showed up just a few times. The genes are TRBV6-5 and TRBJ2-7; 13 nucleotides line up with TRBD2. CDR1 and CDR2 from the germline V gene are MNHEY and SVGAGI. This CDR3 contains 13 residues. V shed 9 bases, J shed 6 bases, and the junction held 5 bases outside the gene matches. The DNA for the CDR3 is TGTGCCAGTGGACTAGCGGGAGCGCGCGAGCAGTACTTC. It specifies CASGLAGAREQYF.